The clone carrying this T cell receptor (beta chain) was seen a handful of times. Its antigen is currently unknown. This record comes from a study of T cell repertoires in cytomegalovirus infection. Study details: Public TCR beta signatures indicated both CMV infection and matching HLA type.

TCRdb reanalysed the reads using MiXCR and keeps one entry per CDR3 protein. The sample holds some 300,000 distinct CDR3 sequences, roughly an eighth seen once. Study findings and constraints: HLA-C-restricted, CMV-specific TCR beta clonotypes were dominant ex vivo. People with CMV and the relevant HLA were identified by cumulative public TCR beta family frequency.

Per germline, CDR1 ENHRY and CDR2 SYGVKD. V shed 2 bases and J shed 1 base, with 20 bases lying between them. This CDR3 spans 18 amino acids. The receptor comes from a human donor in good health (CMV status not recorded). Some clones in this sample may be carry-over from other donors' samples. The sample consisted of PBMCs. V usage is TRBV10-3 and J usage is TRBJ1-1, with a tentative D call TRBD1 (5 bases). This CDR3 reads CAISELPGRGNRNTEAFF. The CDR3 DNA sequence: TGTGCCATCAGTGAGCTACCGGGACGAGGGAACCGGAACACTGAAGCTTTCTTT.